Detailed here is one T cell receptor beta chain. The CDR3 length is 14 residues. Trimming removed 1 base from V and 0 bases from J, with 5 bases in between. The germline gives CDR1 LNHNV, CDR2 YYDKDF (reference sequence). The time point: pre-sensitization, week 0. Treatment noted: therapeutic diphenylcyclopropenone sensitization with weekly scalp DPC. TCRdb used MiXCR to reprocess the RACE reads, holding one entry per CDR3 protein. Here the sample spans over 70,000 distinct CDR3 sequences, around 15% being singletons. The sample is drawn from a study of human T cells and chemical hapten exposure. The source material was whole blood, sampled in connection with sensitization to the hapten diphenylcyclopropenone (DPC). The rearrangement joins TRBV15 to TRBJ2-3, with D hard to call. This clonotype was obtained from a woman in her forties or fifties with alopecia areata. Some clones in this sample may be carry-over from other donors' samples. The CDR3 here is CATSRVLSTDTQYF. DNA of the CDR3: TGTGCCACCAGCAGAGTGCTCAGCACAGATACGCAGTATTTT.